One sample yielded the 3 T cell receptor beta chains listed below, sequenced in a study of cytomegalovirus exposure and HLA in healthy donors listed by TCRdb under 2017. The method was the immunoSEQ multiplex PCR assay. For the multiplex PCR, a mixture combining 60 forward primers for TCR Vbeta segments and 13 reverse primers for TCR Jbeta segments was used. The clones in this table, taken by TCRdb from immuneACCESS, are in-frame only. Not every clone is retained; where verified, under half of the shortfall comes from an unresolved V gene, and the cause of the rest is unknown. Present in this sample are about 130,000 clones, 80% to 85% of which were seen just once. The ten largest clonotypes hold about 8.1% of the sample. The sample taken for sequencing was PBMCs. The receptors come from a woman in her forties or fifties in good health and CMV-seropositive.

The genes are TRBV5-1 and TRBJ2-3; TRBD2 agrees at 8 bases. V was clipped by 2 bases and J by 4 bases; unmatched bases: 6. The CDR3 is made up of 15 amino acids. CDR1 and CDR2 from the germline V gene are SGHRS and YFSETQ. The CDR3 DNA reads as TGCGCCAGCAGCTTTAGCGGGGTGTTTGCAGATACGCAGTATTTT. It specifies CASSFSGVFADTQYF.

The chain links TRBV19 to TRBJ1-1; D possibly corresponds to TRBD1 (6 bases). Germline V gene sequence: CDR1 LNHDA, CDR2 SQIVND (reference sequence). This CDR3 region has 14 residues. Between the trimmed V and J ends, which lost 5 bases and 1 base, there was a span of 11 bases. The CDR3 sequence: CASSPETGNTEAFF. CDR3 coding DNA: TGTGCCAGTAGTCCGGAGACAGGGAACACTGAAGCTTTCTTT.

V and J are TRBV5-1 and TRBJ2-1, with D maybe TRBD1 (6 bases). The CDR3 loop spans 15 amino acids. Germline-derived CDR1 and CDR2 are SGHRS and YFSETQ. Trimming pared 1 base from V and 6 bases from J, leaving 14 bases between. The CDR3 loop is CASSLSETGTNEQFF. CDR3 bases: TGCGCCAGCAGCTTGTCGGAAACAGGGACCAATGAGCAGTTCTTC.